The clone carrying this T cell receptor beta chain has just one count. This record comes from a study of cytomegalovirus exposure and HLA in healthy donors. It was with 60 Vbeta and 13 Jbeta primers that the PCR ran. Only in-frame clones appear in the TCRdb table, and some are missing; sequencing was by immunoSEQ multiplex PCR. Among approximately 200,000 clones, approximately 85% were seen once, and the ten largest hold 6% to 8%. The germline V gene has CDR1 SQVTM and CDR2 ANQGSEA. The V end lost 3 bases, the J end lost 4 bases, and 17 bases lay between the germline ends. The CDR3 extends over 15 amino acids.

The TCR sequence derives from a woman aged 45-65 years in good health and CMV-seropositive. The chain carries TRBV29-1 and TRBJ2-3; perhaps TRBD1 as D (6 bases). The specimen sequenced was PBMCs. CDR3 sequence (DNA): TGCAGCGTTGAGGGGGCGCAGGGAGCATCAGATACGCAGTATTTT. This encodes CSVEGAQGASDTQYF.